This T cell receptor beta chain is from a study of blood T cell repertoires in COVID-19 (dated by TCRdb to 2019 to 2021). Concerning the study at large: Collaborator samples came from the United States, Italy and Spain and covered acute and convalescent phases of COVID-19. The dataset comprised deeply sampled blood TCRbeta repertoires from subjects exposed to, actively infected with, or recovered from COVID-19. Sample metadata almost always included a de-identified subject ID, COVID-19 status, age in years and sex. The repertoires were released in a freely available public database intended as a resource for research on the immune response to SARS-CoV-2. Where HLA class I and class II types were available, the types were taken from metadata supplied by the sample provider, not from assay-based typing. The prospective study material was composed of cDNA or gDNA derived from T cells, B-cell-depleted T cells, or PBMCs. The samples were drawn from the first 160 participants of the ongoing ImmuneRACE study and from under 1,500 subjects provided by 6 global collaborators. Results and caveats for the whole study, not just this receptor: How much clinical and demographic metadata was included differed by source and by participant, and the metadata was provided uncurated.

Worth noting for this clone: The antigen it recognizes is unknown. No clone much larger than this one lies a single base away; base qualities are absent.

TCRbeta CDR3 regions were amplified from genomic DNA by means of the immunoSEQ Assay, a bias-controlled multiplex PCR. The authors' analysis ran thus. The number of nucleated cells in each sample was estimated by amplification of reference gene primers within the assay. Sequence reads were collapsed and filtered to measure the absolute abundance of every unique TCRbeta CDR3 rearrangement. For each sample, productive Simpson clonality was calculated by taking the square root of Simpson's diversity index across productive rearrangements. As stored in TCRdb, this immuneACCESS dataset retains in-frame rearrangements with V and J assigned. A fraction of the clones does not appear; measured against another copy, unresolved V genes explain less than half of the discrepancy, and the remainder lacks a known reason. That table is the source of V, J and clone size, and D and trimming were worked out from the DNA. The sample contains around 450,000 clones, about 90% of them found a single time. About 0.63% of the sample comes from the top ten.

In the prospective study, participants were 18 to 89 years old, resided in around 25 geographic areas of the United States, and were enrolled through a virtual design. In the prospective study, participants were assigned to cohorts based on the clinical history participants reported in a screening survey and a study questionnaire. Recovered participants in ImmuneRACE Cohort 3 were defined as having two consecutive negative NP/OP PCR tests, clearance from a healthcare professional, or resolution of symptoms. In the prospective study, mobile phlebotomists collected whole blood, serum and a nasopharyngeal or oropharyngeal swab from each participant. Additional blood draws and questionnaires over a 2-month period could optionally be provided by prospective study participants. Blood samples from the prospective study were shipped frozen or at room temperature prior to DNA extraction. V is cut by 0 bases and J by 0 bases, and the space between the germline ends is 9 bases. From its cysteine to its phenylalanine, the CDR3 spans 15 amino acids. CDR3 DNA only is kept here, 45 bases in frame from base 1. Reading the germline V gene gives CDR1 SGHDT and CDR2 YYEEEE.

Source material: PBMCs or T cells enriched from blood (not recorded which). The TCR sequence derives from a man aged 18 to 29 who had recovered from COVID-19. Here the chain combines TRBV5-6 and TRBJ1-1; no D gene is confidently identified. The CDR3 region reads CASSLDGPLNTEAFF. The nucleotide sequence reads TGTGCCAGCAGCTTGGATGGGCCTCTGAACACTGAAGCTTTCTTT.